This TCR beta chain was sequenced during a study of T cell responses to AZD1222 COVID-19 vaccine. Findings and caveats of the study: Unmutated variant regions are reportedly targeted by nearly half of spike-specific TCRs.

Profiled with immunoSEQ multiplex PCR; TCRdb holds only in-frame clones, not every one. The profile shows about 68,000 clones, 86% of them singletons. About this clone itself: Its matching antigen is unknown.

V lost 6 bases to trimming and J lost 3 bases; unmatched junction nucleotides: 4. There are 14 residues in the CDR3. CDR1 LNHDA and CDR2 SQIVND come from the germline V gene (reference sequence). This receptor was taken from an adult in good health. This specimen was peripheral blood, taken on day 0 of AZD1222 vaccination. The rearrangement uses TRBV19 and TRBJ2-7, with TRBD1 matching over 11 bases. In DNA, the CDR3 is TGTGCCAGTAGGAGGGGACAGGGGGACTACGAGCAGTACTTC. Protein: CASRRGQGDYEQYF.